The 7 T cell receptor beta chains listed next were all sequenced from one sample in a study of molecular identifiers for immune sequencing clone quantification. TCRdb ran MiXCR on the PCR reads and lists one entry per CDR3 protein. This table has 8,500 to 11,000 distinct CDR3 sequences, 18% appearing once. Material for sequencing was naive CD8+ T cells from blood, with Jurkat cell RNA spiked in. Subset given: FACS-sorted CD8+CD4-CCR7+CD45RA+ naive T cells. The origin of the receptors is a human donor in good health. Some libraries in this study had Jurkat cell RNA spiked in.

By proportion, this clonotype is medium-sized. This chain uses TRBV29-1 with TRBJ1-3; 8 bases fit TRBD1. Germline assignment: CDR1 SQVTM and CDR2 ANQGSEA. Germline trimming cut 7 bases from V and 2 bases from J; bases unmatched to any gene: 4. The CDR3 runs 13 residues. The CDR3 is CSGRTGTGNTIYF. CDR3 nucleotides: TGCAGCGGAAGGACAGGGACTGGAAACACCATATATTTT.

This clonotype is termed medium-sized (0.01 to 0.1%). The V gene is TRBV20-1, the J gene TRBJ2-3; 8 positions agree with TRBD1. Germline values: CDR1 DFQATT, CDR2 SNEGSKA (reference sequence). V gave up 6 bases and J gave up 2 bases; unmatched junction bases: 13. The CDR3 sequence is 16 residues long. This CDR3 is CSARPPGGWNTDTQYF. CDR3 nucleotide sequence: TGCAGTGCCCGACCCCCAGGGGGCTGGAACACAGATACGCAGTATTTT.

Notes on this clonotype: One end of the junction is discordant with germline, which a read error may explain. The chain couples TRBV7-9 to TRBJ2-1; D is possibly TRBD1 (5 bases). This CDR3 is built from 14 residues. Germline CDR1 and CDR2: SEHNR and FQNEAQ (reference sequence). CDR3 sequence reads: CASSSGLSHNEQFF. Here the CDR3 DNA reads TGTGCCAGCAGCTCAGGGCTCTCCCACAATGAGCAGTTCTTC.

This clonotype was observed at least ten times. This chain connects TRBV11-2 to TRBJ2-7, with 13 nucleotides matching TRBD2. The V and J ends lost 1 base and 5 bases, in that order; junction bases with no gene match: 8. Germline V gene sequence: CDR1 SGHAT, CDR2 FQNNGV. This CDR3 has 17 amino acids. The CDR3 region is CASSLGSGLAGANEQYF. The DNA for the CDR3 is TGTGCCAGCAGCTTAGGGTCCGGACTAGCGGGAGCCAACGAGCAGTACTTC. Full variable domain (outside the CDR3, taken from reference TRBV11-2 and TRBJ2-7): EAGVAQSPRYKIIEKRQSVAFWCNPISGHATLYWYQQILGQGPKLLIQFQNNGVVDDSQLPKDRFSAERLKGVDSTLKIQPAKLEDSAVYLCASSLGSGLAGANEQYFGPGTRLTVT.

Sample share makes this clonotype medium-sized (0.01 to 0.1%). The chain links TRBV20-1 to TRBJ2-7, with a tentative D call TRBD2 (6 bases). The germline V and J ends were trimmed by 1 base and 3 bases, with 19 bases remaining between them. CDR1 is DFQATT and CDR2 is SNEGSKA in the germline V gene (reference sequence). This CDR3 has 16 amino acids. CDR3 region: CSARGSGGAGYYEQYF. The CDR3 coding sequence is TGCAGTGCTAGAGGGTCCGGGGGTGCGGGGTACTACGAGCAGTACTTC.

This clonotype is a singleton in its sample. This may be a read error, as it is one base from a much larger clone. The chain recombines TRBV24-1 with TRBJ1-2; TRBD1 is a possible D gene (5 bases). Germline V CDR1 and CDR2: KGHDR, SFDVKD. V gave up 0 bases and J gave up 7 bases, with 11 bases separating them. The length of the CDR3 is 14 residues. CDR3 sequence reads: CATSDLDSHCGYTF. CDR3 DNA: TGTGCCACCAGTGATTTGGACAGCCACTGTGGCTACACCTTC.

This clonotype showed up just a few times. This may come from a read error, since a much larger clone is one base off. Since the CDR3 does not end with the conserved phenylalanine or tryptophan, this likely comes from a read error. This chain uses TRBV29-1 with TRBJ2-1; the D gene is possibly TRBD2 (5 bases). In germline, CDR1 is SQVTM, CDR2 ANQGSEA. Deletions cut 3 bases from V and 9 bases from J, with 21 bases between. CDR3 length: 15 amino acids. In DNA form, the CDR3 reads TGCAGCGTTGAGTCTGGACTCGTAGGTCCAGGTGAGCAGTTCCTC. It specifies CSVESGLVGPGEQFL.